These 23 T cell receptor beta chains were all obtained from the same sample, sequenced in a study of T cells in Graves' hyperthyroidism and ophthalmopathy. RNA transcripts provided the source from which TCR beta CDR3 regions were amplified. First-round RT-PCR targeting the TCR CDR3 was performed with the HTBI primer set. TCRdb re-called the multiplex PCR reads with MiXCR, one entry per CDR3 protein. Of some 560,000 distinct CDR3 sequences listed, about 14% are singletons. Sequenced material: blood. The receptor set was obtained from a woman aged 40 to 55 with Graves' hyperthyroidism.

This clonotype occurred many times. Here the CDR3 reads CASSPPKGLNTEAFF. For the CDR3, the DNA is TGTGCCAGCTCACCACCGAAGGGGTTGAACACTGAAGCTTTCTTT. The chain couples TRBV18 to TRBJ1-1; tentative D call: TRBD1 (5 bases). CDR3 length equals 15 residues. The V end was cut by 0 bases, the J end by 0 bases, with 8 bases between. Germline CDR1 is KGHSH and CDR2 is LQKENI.

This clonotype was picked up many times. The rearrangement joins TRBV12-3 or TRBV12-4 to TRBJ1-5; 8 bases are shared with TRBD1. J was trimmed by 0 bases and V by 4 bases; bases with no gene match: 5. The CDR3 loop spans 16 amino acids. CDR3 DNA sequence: TGTGCCAGCAGTTCCAGACAGGGGAGTAGCAATCAGCCCCAGCATTTT. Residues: CASSSRQGSSNQPQHF.

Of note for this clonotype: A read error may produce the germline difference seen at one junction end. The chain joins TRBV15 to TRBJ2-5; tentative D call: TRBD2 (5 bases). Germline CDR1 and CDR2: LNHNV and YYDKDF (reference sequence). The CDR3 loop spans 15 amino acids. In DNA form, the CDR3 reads TGTGCCGCCAGCAGAGATAGAGGGTTCCAAGAGACCCAGTACTTC. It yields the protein CAASRDRGFQETQYF.

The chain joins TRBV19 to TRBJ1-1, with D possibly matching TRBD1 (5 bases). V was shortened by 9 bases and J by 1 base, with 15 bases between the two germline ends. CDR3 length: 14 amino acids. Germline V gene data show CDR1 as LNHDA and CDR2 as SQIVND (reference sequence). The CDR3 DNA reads TGTGCCAGCAAAACAGACAGCCAGAACACTGAAGCTTTCTTT. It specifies CASKTDSQNTEAFF.

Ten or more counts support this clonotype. CDR3 coding DNA: TGTGCCAGCAGTGAAGAATCAAGGTTGGGGGAGACCCAGTACTTC. It specifies CASSEESRLGETQYF. J is TRBJ2-5 and V is TRBV2; D unresolved. The V end lost 1 base, the J end lost 5 bases, and 14 bases lay between the germline ends. This CDR3 is built from 15 residues. Germline V gene lookup returns CDR1 SNHLY and CDR2 FYNNEI.

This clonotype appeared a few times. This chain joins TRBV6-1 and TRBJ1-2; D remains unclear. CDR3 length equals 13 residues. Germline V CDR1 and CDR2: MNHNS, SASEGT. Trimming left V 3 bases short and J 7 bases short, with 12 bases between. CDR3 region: CASSEGRDAGYTF. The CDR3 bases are TGTGCCAGCAGTGAGGGAAGGGATGCTGGCTACACCTTC.

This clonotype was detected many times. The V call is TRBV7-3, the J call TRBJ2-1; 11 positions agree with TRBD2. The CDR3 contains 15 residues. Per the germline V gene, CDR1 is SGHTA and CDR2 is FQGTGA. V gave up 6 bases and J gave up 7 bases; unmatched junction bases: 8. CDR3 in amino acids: CASRLAGGAGNEQFF. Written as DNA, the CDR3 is TGTGCCAGCAGGCTAGCGGGAGGAGCGGGGAATGAGCAGTTCTTC. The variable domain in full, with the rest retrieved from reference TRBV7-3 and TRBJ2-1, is GAGVSQTPSNKVTEKGKYVELRCDPISGHTALYWYRQSLGQGPEFLIYFQGTGAADDSGLPNDRFFAVRPEGSVSTLKIQRTERGDSAVYLCASRLAGGAGNEQFFGPGTRLTVL.

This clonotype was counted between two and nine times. CDR3 coding DNA: TGTGCCAGCAGCGTAGAGGGAGGGCTGGACGAGCAGTACTTC. Protein: CASSVEGGLDEQYF. The chain couples TRBV9 to TRBJ2-7; TRBD2 aligns across 7 bases. With 0 bases clipped from V and 5 bases from J, the junction kept 5 bases outside the gene matches. The CDR3 is made up of 14 amino acids. Germline V lookup: CDR1 SGDLS, CDR2 YYNGEE.

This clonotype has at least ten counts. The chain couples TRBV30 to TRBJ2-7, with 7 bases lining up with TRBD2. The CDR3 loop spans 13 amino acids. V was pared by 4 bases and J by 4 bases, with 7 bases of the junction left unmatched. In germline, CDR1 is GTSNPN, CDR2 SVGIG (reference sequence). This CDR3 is CAWNRGVVYEQYF. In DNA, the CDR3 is TGTGCCTGGAATCGGGGGGTAGTTTACGAGCAGTACTTC.

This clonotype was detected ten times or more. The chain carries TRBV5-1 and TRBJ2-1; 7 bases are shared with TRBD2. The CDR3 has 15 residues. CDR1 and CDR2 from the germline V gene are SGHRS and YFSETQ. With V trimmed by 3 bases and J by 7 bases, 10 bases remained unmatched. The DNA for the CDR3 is TGCGCCAGCAGCTCCTCTGGCGGGAGCTTTAATGAGCAGTTCTTC. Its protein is CASSSSGGSFNEQFF.

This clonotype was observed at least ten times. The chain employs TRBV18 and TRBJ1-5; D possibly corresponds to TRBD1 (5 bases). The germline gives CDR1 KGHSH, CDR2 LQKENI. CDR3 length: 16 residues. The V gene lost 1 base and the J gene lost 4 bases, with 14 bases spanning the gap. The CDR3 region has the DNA TGTGCCAGCTCACCACAAGGGACTACGGGGAATCAGCCCCAGCATTTT. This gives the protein CASSPQGTTGNQPQHF.

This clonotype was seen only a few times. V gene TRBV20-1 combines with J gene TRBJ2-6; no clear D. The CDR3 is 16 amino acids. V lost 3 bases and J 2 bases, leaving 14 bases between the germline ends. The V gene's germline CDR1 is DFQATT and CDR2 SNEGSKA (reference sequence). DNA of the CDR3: TGCAGTGCTAGTCCCTCTCTAGGTCCTGGGGCCAACGTCCTGACTTTC. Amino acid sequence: CSASPSLGPGANVLTF.

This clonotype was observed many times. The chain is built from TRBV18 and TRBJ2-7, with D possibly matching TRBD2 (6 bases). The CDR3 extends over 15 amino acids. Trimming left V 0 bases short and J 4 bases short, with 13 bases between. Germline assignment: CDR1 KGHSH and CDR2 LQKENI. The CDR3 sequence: CASSPPLGSIYEQYF. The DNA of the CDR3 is TGTGCCAGCTCACCACCTCTCGGGAGTATTTACGAGCAGTACTTC.

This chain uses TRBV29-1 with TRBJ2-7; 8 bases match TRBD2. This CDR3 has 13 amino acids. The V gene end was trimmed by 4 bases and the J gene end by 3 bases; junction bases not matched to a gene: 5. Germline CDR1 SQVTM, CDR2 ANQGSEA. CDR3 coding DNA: TGCAGCGTTGTTGCGGGAGGCATCTACGAGCAGTACTTC. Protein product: CSVVAGGIYEQYF.

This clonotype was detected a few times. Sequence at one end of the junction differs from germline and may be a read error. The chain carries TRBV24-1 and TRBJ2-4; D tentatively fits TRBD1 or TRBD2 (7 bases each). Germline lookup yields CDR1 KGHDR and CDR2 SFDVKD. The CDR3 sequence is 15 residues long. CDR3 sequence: CATGDHQGGNSIQYF. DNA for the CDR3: TGTGCCACCGGTGATCACCAGGGGGGGAACAGCATTCAGTACTTC.

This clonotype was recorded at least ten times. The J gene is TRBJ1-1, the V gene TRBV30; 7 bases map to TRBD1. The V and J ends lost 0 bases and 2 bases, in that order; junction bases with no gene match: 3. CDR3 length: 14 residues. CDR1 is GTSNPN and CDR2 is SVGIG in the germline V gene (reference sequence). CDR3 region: CAWSVGTANTEAFF. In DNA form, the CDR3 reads TGTGCCTGGAGTGTAGGGACAGCTAACACTGAAGCTTTCTTT. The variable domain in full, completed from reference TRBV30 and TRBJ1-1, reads SQTIHQWPATLVQPVGSPLSLECTVEGTSNPNLYWYRQAAGRGLQLLFYSVGIGQISSEVPQNLSASRPQDRQFILSSKKLLLSDSGFYLCAWSVGTANTEAFFGQGTRLTVV.

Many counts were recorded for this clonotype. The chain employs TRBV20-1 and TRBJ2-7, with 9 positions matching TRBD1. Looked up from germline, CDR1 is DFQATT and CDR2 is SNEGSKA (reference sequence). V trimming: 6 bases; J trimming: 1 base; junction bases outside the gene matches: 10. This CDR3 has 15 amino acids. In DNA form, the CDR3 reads TGCAGTGCACCCGCCGGGACAGGGTTATCCTACGAGCAGTACTTC. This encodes CSAPAGTGLSYEQYF.

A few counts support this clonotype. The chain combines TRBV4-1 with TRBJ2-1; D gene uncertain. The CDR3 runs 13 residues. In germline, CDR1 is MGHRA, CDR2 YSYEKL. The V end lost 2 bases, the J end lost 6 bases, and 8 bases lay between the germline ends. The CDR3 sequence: CASSQQVVNEQFF. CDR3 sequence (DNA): TGCGCCAGCAGCCAACAGGTCGTCAATGAGCAGTTCTTC.

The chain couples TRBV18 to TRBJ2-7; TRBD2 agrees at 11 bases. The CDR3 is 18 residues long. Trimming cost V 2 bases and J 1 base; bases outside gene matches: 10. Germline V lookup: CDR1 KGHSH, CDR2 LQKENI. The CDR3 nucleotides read TGTGCCAGCTCACCAGCACTAGCGGGAGCTGGGGGTTCCTACGAGCAGTACTTC. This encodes CASSPALAGAGGSYEQYF.

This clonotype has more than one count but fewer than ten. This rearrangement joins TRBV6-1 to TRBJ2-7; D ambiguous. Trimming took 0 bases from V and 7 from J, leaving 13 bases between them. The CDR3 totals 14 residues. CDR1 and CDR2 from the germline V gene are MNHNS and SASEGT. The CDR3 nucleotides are TGTGCCAGCAGTGAAGCGGTCAGCCTGGGTGAGCAGTACTTC. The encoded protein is CASSEAVSLGEQYF.

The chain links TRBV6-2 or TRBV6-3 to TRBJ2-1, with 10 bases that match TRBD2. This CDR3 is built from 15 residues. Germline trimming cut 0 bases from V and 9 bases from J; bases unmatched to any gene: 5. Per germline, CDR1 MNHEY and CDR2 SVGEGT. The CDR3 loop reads CASSYSASGSVEQFF. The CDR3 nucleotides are TGTGCCAGCAGTTACTCGGCTAGCGGGAGTGTTGAGCAGTTCTTC.

The CDR3 region has the DNA TGTGCCAGTAGTATATGGCGGGAGGGCCGCGAGCAGTTCTTC. Amino acids: CASSIWREGREQFF. V gene TRBV19 combines with J gene TRBJ2-1, with 9 bases matching TRBD2. The CDR3 covers 14 residues. CDR1 is LNHDA and CDR2 is SQIVND in the germline V gene (reference sequence). The ends lost 2 bases at V and 10 bases at J; junction bases unmatched: 6.

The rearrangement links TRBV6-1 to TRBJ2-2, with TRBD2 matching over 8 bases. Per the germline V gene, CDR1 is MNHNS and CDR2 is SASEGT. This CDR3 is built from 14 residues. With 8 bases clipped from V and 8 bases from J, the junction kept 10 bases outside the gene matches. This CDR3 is CASGGERESGELFF. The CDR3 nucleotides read TGTGCCAGCGGGGGGGAGCGGGAGTCTGGGGAGCTGTTTTTT.